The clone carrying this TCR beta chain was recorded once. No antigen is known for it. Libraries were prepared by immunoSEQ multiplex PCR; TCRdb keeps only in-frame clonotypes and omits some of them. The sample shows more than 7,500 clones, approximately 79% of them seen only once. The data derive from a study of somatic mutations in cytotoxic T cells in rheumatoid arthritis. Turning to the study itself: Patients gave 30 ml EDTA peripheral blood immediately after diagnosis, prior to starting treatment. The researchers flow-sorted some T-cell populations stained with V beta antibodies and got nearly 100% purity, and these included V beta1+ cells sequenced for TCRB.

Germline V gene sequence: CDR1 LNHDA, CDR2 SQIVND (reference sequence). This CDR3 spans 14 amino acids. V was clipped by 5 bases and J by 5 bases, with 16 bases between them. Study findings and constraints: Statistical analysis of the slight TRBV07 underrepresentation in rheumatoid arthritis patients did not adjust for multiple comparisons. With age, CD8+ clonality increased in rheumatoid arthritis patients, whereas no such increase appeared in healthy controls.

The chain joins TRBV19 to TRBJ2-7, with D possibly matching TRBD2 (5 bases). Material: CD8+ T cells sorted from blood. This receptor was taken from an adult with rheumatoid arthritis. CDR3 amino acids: CASSPSSPWNEQYF. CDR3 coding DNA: TGTGCCAGTAGTCCGTCTAGCCCGTGGAACGAGCAGTACTTC. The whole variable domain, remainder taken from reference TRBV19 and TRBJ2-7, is DGGITQSPKYLFRKEGQNVTLSCEQNLNHDAMYWYRQDPGQGLRLIYYSQIVNDFQKGDIAEGYSVSREKKESFPLTVTSAQKNPTAFYLCASSPSSPWNEQYFGPGTRLTVT.